Shown below are 25 T cell receptor beta chains from a single sample sequenced in a study of blood T cells in healthy people across ages. The authors ran a second PCR of roughly 6 to 12 cycles using a sample-barcoded 5' primer and a J-beta primer mix. MiXCR, applied by TCRdb to the 5' RACE reads, yields one record per CDR3 protein. The sample contains around 1,900,000 distinct CDR3 sequences, 35% to 50% of which appear only once. Sequencing was carried out using blood. The receptors stem from a human donor in good health.

The chain joins TRBV7-2 to TRBJ2-3; 10 bases match TRBD2. Germline V CDR1 and CDR2: SGHTA, FQGNSA. V was pared by 5 bases and J by 2 bases, with 7 bases of the junction left unmatched. The CDR3 is made up of 16 amino acids. CDR3 DNA: TGTGCCAGCAGCCACGGTAGCGGGGGGCTCACAGATACGCAGTATTTT. Translation gives CASSHGSGGLTDTQYF.

In this sample, this clonotype turned up once. The rearrangement uses TRBV9 and TRBJ1-2; D is ambiguous. CDR3 length: 15 residues. V shed 0 bases and J shed 7 bases, with 16 bases lying between them. Germline V lookup: CDR1 SGDLS, CDR2 YYNGEE. The CDR3: CASSVAPGGETGYTF. CDR3 in DNA: TGTGCCAGCAGCGTAGCCCCAGGTGGGGAGACTGGCTACACCTTC.

The chain recombines TRBV6-5 with TRBJ1-2; 8 bases are a match to TRBD1. With 0 bases clipped from V and 2 bases from J, the junction kept 5 bases outside the gene matches. Germline CDR1 reads MNHEY; CDR2 reads SVGAGI. The CDR3 is 16 amino acids. CDR3: CASSYSTGEKNYGYTF. The CDR3 region has the DNA TGTGCCAGCAGTTACTCGACAGGGGAAAAAAACTATGGCTACACCTTC.

Worth noting for this clonotype: An end of the junction differs from the germline gene, which may be a read error. The CDR3 nucleotides read TGTGCCAGCAGCTCGACCCTGCTCCAAGAGGCCCAGTACTTC. Translating it yields CASSSTLLQEAQYF. This chain links TRBV3-1 with TRBJ2-5, with D uncertain. CDR3 size: 14 residues. Germline lookup yields CDR1 LGHDT and CDR2 YNNKEL (reference sequence).

The count of this clonotype is one. The chain uses TRBV13 and TRBJ2-1; D call uncertain. CDR1 is PRHDT and CDR2 is FYEKMQ in the germline V gene (reference sequence). V lost 5 bases and J 1 base, leaving 15 bases between the germline ends. CDR3 size: 16 residues. The CDR3 loop reads CASSGQILHSYNEQFF. The CDR3 DNA is TGTGCCAGCAGCGGTCAGATTCTCCATTCCTACAATGAGCAGTTCTTC.

This clonotype was picked up a small number of times. The chain uses TRBV20-1 and TRBJ1-5; D remains unclear. The ends were cut back, 6 bases at V and 3 bases at J, with 12 bases in the middle. Germline CDR1 DFQATT, CDR2 SNEGSKA (reference sequence). CDR3 size: 13 residues. As DNA, the CDR3 is TGCAGTGCCACCCTTGAGAACAATCAGCCCCAGCATTTT. It encodes CSATLENNQPQHF.

The chain combines TRBV20-1 with TRBJ1-5, with 8 bases identical to TRBD1. This CDR3 contains 14 residues. CDR1 and CDR2 from the germline V gene are DFQATT and SNEGSKA (reference sequence). The V segment lost 6 bases and the J segment 5 bases; nucleotides outside the gene matches: 9. The CDR3 nucleotides are TGCAGTGCGAAGGACAGGGTTGGGGATCAGCCCCAGCATTTT. It yields the protein CSAKDRVGDQPQHF.

The V gene is TRBV20-1, the J gene TRBJ1-4; the match to TRBD1 covers 8 bases. The length of the CDR3 is 13 residues. J was trimmed by 6 bases and V by 3 bases; bases with no gene match: 3. Germline V gene sequence: CDR1 DFQATT, CDR2 SNEGSKA (reference sequence). The CDR3 protein is CSARDRVDEKLFF. The CDR3 DNA follows: TGCAGTGCTAGGGACAGGGTGGATGAAAAACTGTTTTTT.

V usage is TRBV20-1 and J usage is TRBJ2-1; either TRBD1 or TRBD2 may fit D (5 bases each). CDR1 is DFQATT, CDR2 SNEGSKA, per germline (reference sequence). The V end lost 0 bases, the J end lost 0 bases, and 12 bases lay between the germline ends. The CDR3 loop spans 16 amino acids. CDR3 sequence reads: CSARDFEGRSYNEQFF. In DNA, the CDR3 is TGCAGTGCTAGAGATTTCGAGGGACGCTCCTACAATGAGCAGTTCTTC.

The V and J genes are TRBV29-1 and TRBJ1-2; 8 nucleotides match TRBD1. V lost 6 bases and J lost 7; bases outside the gene matches: 10. Germline V gene lookup returns CDR1 SQVTM and CDR2 ANQGSEA. This CDR3 is 13 amino acids long. The CDR3 DNA is TGCAGCGTCATTCGGACAGGGATAGGTGGCTACACCTTC. It is translated as CSVIRTGIGGYTF.

This chain connects TRBV9 to TRBJ1-2, with D perhaps matching TRBD1 (5 bases). The CDR3 extends over 15 amino acids. The germline V gene encodes CDR1 SGDLS and CDR2 YYNGEE. The V end lost 0 bases, the J end lost 4 bases, and 13 bases lay between the germline ends. CDR3 region: CASSVGQGETYGYTF. As DNA, the CDR3 is TGTGCCAGCAGCGTAGGTCAGGGTGAAACCTATGGCTACACCTTC.

The chain couples TRBV7-9 to TRBJ2-7, with D perhaps assigned TRBD1 or TRBD2 (5 bases each). The CDR3 is 13 residues long. The V end was cut by 5 bases, the J end by 5 bases, with 13 bases between. Germline assignment: CDR1 SEHNR and CDR2 FQNEAQ (reference sequence). The CDR3 is CASSPFGTHEQYF. The CDR3 DNA sequence: TGTGCCAGCAGCCCATTCGGGACCCACGAGCAGTACTTC.

This sequence joins TRBV7-9 and TRBJ2-7; D gene uncertain. Germline V CDR1 and CDR2: SEHNR, FQNEAQ (reference sequence). V was trimmed by 8 bases and J by 2 bases, leaving 10 bases between them. CDR3 length equals 12 residues. CDR3 in DNA: TGTGCCAGCCTCTCCGAGACCTACGAGCAGTACTTC. This encodes CASLSETYEQYF.

V gene TRBV12-5 combines with J gene TRBJ1-4; D unresolved. The CDR3 length is 13 residues. CDR1 is LGHNT and CDR2 is FRNRAP in the germline V gene. V lost 3 bases to trimming and J lost 7 bases, with 9 bases between them. The CDR3 DNA reads as TGTGCTAGTGGTTTTTCCAACACTGAAAAACTGTTTTTT. Translating gives CASGFSNTEKLFF.

V and J are TRBV5-4 and TRBJ2-3, with D uncertain. The CDR3 runs 16 residues. Looked up from germline, CDR1 is SGHNT and CDR2 is YYREEE (reference sequence). V lost 4 bases and J lost 2, with 17 bases in between. The CDR3 protein is CASSPSGGRNTDTQYF. DNA for the CDR3: TGTGCCAGCAGCCCCTCGGGCGGACGTAACACAGATACGCAGTATTTT.

The chain joins TRBV27 to TRBJ1-5, with 8 bases fitting TRBD1. V gave up 2 bases and J gave up 3 bases; unmatched junction bases: 6. CDR1 MNHEY and CDR2 SMNVEV come from the germline V gene (reference sequence). The CDR3 spans 16 residues. DNA for the CDR3: TGTGCCAGCAGTTTAGGGGCCAGGGGGCTCAATCAGCCCCAGCATTTT. It encodes CASSLGARGLNQPQHF.

The chain couples TRBV7-2 to TRBJ2-5; D might be TRBD2 (7 bases). V lost 4 bases to trimming and J lost 9 bases, with 15 bases between them. This CDR3 spans 13 amino acids. The V gene's germline CDR1 is SGHTA and CDR2 FQGNSA. CDR3 amino acids: CASSSRGGRPQYF. CDR3 DNA: TGTGCCAGCAGCTCTAGGGGGGGCCGTCCCCAGTACTTC.

The chain is built from TRBV3-1 and TRBJ2-7; possibly TRBD2 for D (6 bases). Germline V gene lookup returns CDR1 LGHDT and CDR2 YNNKEL (reference sequence). The CDR3 contains 15 residues. Trimming left V 0 bases short and J 0 bases short, with 9 bases between. DNA for the CDR3: TGTGCCAGCAGCCAAGAAGGAGGGGCCTCCTACGAGCAGTACTTC. Residues: CASSQEGGASYEQYF.

This clonotype was recorded once. The junction does not match germline at one end; this may be a read error. The rearrangement links TRBV20-1 to TRBJ2-2, with 12 bases identical to TRBD1. Germline loops: CDR1 DFQATT, CDR2 SNEGSKA (reference sequence). This CDR3 has 15 amino acids. The CDR3 sequence is CSATKPGQGAGKLFF. The CDR3 nucleotides read TGCAGTGCCACAAAACCGGGACAGGGGGCCGGGAAGCTGTTTTTT.

This clonotype was observed a single time. One end of the junction fails to match germline, which may point to a read error. The chain recombines TRBV7-2 with TRBJ2-1; D is undetermined. CDR3 length: 13 residues. CDR1 and CDR2 from the germline V gene are SGHTA and FQGNSA. The CDR3 DNA sequence: TGTGCCAGCAGCCTCGACTCACCTGATGAGCAGTTCTTT. This codes for CASSLDSPDEQFF.

The chain couples TRBV20-1 to TRBJ2-7, with TRBD1 identical over 8 bases. Germline CDR1 reads DFQATT; CDR2 reads SNEGSKA (reference sequence). V gave up 0 bases and J gave up 3 bases; unmatched junction bases: 13. This CDR3 is built from 17 residues. CDR3 DNA: TGCAGTGCTAGAGATCCGGGACAGGCACCCTTACTCTACGAGCAGTACTTC. This translates into CSARDPGQAPLLYEQYF.

This chain uses TRBV24-1 with TRBJ1-6; 9 bases are shared with TRBD1. Germline V gives CDR1 KGHDR, CDR2 SFDVKD. CDR3 length: 14 amino acids. The V gene end was trimmed by 4 bases and the J gene end by 7 bases; junction bases not matched to a gene: 1. The CDR3 loop is CATSEDRGNSPLHF. For the CDR3, the DNA is TGTGCCACCAGTGAGGACAGGGGCAATTCACCCCTCCACTTT.

This clonotype was detected a few times. This rearrangement joins TRBV12-3 or TRBV12-4 to TRBJ1-1; 8 bases align to TRBD1. With V trimmed by 7 bases and J by 9 bases, 19 bases remained unmatched. This CDR3 contains 16 residues. CDR3 nucleotides: TGTGCCAGCACCTTTGGACAGGGAACGCTGATAACGAAAGCTTTCTTT. As protein: CASTFGQGTLITKAFF.

This clonotype was recorded a few times. This chain connects TRBV20-1 to TRBJ1-2, with D hard to call. This CDR3 has 14 amino acids. Germline V gene sequence: CDR1 DFQATT, CDR2 SNEGSKA (reference sequence). V was cut by 0 bases and J by 8 bases, with 16 bases left in between. CDR3 protein: CSAREGRAYVGYTF. The CDR3 DNA sequence: TGCAGTGCTAGAGAGGGGAGGGCATACGTGGGCTACACCTTC.

The CDR3 region has the DNA TGCGCCAGCAGCCAAGGAGTCGACCTGCGGACCGGGGAGCTGTTTTTT. Translated, it gives CASSQGVDLRTGELFF. The rearrangement joins TRBV4-1 to TRBJ2-2; no definite D call. The CDR3 totals 16 residues. Trimming cost V 1 base and J 5 bases, with 14 bases left between them. Per germline, CDR1 MGHRA and CDR2 YSYEKL.